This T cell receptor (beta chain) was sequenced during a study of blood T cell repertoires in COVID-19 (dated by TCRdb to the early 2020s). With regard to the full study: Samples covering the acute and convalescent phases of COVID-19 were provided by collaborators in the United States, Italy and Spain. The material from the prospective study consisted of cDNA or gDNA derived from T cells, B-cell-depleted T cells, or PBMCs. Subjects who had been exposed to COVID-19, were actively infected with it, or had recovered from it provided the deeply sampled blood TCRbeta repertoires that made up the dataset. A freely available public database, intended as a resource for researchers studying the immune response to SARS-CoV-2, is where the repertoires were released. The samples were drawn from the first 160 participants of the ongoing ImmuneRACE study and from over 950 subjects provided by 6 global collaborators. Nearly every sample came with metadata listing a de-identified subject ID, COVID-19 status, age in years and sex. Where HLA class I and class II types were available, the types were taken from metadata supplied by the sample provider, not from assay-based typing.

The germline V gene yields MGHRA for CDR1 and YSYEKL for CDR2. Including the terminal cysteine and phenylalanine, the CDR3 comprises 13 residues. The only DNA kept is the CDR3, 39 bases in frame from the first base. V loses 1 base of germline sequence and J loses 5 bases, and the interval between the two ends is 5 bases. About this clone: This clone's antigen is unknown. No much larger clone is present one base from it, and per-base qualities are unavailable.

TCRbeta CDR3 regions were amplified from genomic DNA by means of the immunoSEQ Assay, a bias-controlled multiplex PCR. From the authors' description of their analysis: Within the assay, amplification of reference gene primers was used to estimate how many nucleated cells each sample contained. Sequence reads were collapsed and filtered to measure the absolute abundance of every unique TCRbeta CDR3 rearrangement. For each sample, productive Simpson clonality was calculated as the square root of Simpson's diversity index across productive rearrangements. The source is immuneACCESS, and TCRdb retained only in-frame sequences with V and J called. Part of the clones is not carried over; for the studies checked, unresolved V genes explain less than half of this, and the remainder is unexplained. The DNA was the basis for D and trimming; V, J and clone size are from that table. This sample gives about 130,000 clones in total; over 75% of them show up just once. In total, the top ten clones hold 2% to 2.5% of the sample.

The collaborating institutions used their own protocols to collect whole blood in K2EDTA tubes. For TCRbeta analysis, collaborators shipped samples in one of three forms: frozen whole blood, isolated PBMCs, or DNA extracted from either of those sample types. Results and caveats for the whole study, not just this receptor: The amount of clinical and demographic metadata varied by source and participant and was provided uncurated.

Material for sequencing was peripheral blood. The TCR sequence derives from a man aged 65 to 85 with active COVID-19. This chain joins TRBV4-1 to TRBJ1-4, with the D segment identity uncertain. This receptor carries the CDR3 CASSQGRNEKLFF. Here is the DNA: TGCGCCAGCAGCCAAGGGAGGAATGAAAAACTGTTTTTT.